This T cell receptor (beta chain) was recorded in a study of human T cells and chemical hapten exposure. Study context: Subjects had 2% DPC placed on about 2 cm by about 2 cm of upper inner arm skin for sensitization. General study results and limits: Unchanged with DPC sensitization were TCRs above 1 in 1000 frequency.

MiXCR was run by TCRdb on the RACE reads, yielding one entry per CDR3 protein. The sample has some 62,000 distinct CDR3 sequences; around 10% are singletons. Ten or more counts support this clonotype. As yet, its antigen is unknown. Time point meaning: patch test 3, about 24 weeks after DPC sensitization. Treatment specified: therapeutic diphenylcyclopropenone sensitization with weekly scalp DPC. Staff drew blood before applying each patch test. Whole blood, unfractionated, served as the material for total RNA extraction. V lost 6 bases and J lost 4, with 10 bases in between. This CDR3 spans 13 amino acids. Germline lookup yields CDR1 MNHEY and CDR2 SVGEGT.

The rearrangement joins TRBV6-2 or TRBV6-3 to TRBJ1-5; a possible D gene is TRBD1 (5 bases). The clonotype originates from a woman aged 25 to 39 with alopecia areata. Some clones in this sample may be carry-over from other donors' samples. Source: whole blood, taken in connection with sensitization to the hapten diphenylcyclopropenone (DPC). The CDR3: CASSRTGNQPQHF. In nucleotides, the CDR3 is TGTGCCAGCAGCAGAACAGGTAATCAGCCCCAGCATTTT.